This T cell receptor beta chain was retrieved from a study of CD8+CD57+ T cells in acquired aplastic anemia. By flow cytometry, patients selected for sequencing had shown an expansion of CD8+CD57+ cells. Genomic DNA was employed as the template in profiling TCR beta VDJ and CDR3. TCRdb re-called the reads through MiXCR, storing one row per CDR3 protein. The sample gives around 200,000 distinct CDR3 sequences, 48% of which show up once; over 10% is in the top ten. There are many counts of this clonotype. V lost 10 bases and J lost 0; bases outside the gene matches: 15. Germline V CDR1 and CDR2: ENHRY, SYGVKD. This CDR3 has 16 residues.

This TCR came from a human donor with aplastic anemia. J is TRBJ2-7 and V is TRBV10-3, with 7 positions matching TRBD1. The sequenced sample consisted of sorted CD4+, CD8+, or CD8+CD57+ T cells (not recorded which) from PBMCs. The CDR3 sequence: CATVRNRGTSSYEQYF. CDR3 nucleotides: TGTGCCACCGTACGTAACAGGGGAACGAGCTCCTACGAGCAGTACTTC.